These 25 T cell receptor beta chains share one sample of origin, sequenced in a study of CD4+ T cells in melanoma. Using immunoSEQ multiplex PCR, the repertoire was profiled, and TCRdb retains in-frame clones only, with some absent. The sample yields fewer than 20,000 clones, more than 65% seen once. The sequenced material came from cells from a culture (not recorded whether cultured in vitro). The receptor source for this set is a human donor with melanoma.

The chain joins TRBV2 to TRBJ1-3, with D possibly being TRBD1 (6 bases). V lost 4 bases, J lost 4 bases, and 8 bases lay in between. The CDR3 spans 13 residues. CDR1 is SNHLY and CDR2 is FYNNEI in the germline V gene. The CDR3, as DNA: TGTGCCAGCAGTGGGGGGCTCGGAAACACCATATATTTT. Translated, it gives CASSGGLGNTIYF.

The CDR3 DNA is TGTGCCAGCAGCAGTCACTTCGAGCAGTACTTC. Translating gives CASSSHFEQYF. The rearrangement links TRBV11-2 to TRBJ2-7; D is undetermined. Germline assignment: CDR1 SGHAT and CDR2 FQNNGV. The CDR3 length is 11 residues. Trimming took off 5 bases at V and 6 bases at J, with 8 bases between the two ends.

The J gene is TRBJ2-2, the V gene TRBV12-5; TRBD2 aligns across 9 bases. This CDR3 is 15 amino acids long. With V trimmed by 3 bases and J by 4 bases, 3 bases remained unmatched. Germline V lookup: CDR1 LGHNT, CDR2 FRNRAP. The CDR3 here is CASGLELAGTGELFF. CDR3 bases: TGTGCTAGTGGTTTAGAACTAGCGGGCACCGGGGAGCTGTTTTTT.

The chain combines TRBV5-4 with TRBJ1-5; D not certain. The CDR3 spans 12 residues. V was cut by 10 bases and J by 1 base, with 9 bases left in between. Germline V gene sequence: CDR1 SGHNT, CDR2 YYREEE (reference sequence). In DNA form, the CDR3 reads TGTGCCGACCGGGTGAGCAATCAGCCCCAGCATTTT. Its translation is CADRVSNQPQHF.

The chain employs TRBV7-9 and TRBJ2-5; D might be TRBD2 (5 bases). Deletions cut 5 bases from V and 2 bases from J, with 15 bases between. There are 15 residues in the CDR3. The germline V gene has CDR1 SEHNR and CDR2 FQNEAQ (reference sequence). The CDR3 sequence: CASSPGVVRQETQYF. CDR3 nucleotide sequence: TGTGCCAGCAGCCCCGGGGTAGTTCGGCAAGAGACCCAGTACTTC.

The sample holds one count of this clone. The genes are TRBV7-3 and TRBJ2-1; the match to TRBD2 covers 12 bases. J was trimmed by 6 bases and V by 4 bases; bases with no gene match: 1. The germline gives CDR1 SGHTA, CDR2 FQGTGA. There are 14 residues in the CDR3. The CDR3 loop is CASSSSGGANEQFF. In nucleotides, the CDR3 is TGTGCCAGCAGCTCTAGCGGGGGGGCCAATGAGCAGTTCTTC.

The rearrangement joins TRBV2 to TRBJ2-2; possible D gene TRBD2, 6 bases. CDR1 and CDR2 from the germline V gene are SNHLY and FYNNEI. Trimming shortened V by 4 bases and J by 4 bases, and 13 bases separated the two germline ends. The CDR3 totals 15 residues. The CDR3 spells CASSGVAASTGELFF. CDR3 DNA: TGTGCCAGCAGTGGTGTAGCGGCCAGCACCGGGGAGCTGTTTTTT.

The chain recombines TRBV6-1 with TRBJ2-3; 7 bases line up with TRBD2. The CDR3 has 16 residues. V lost 4 bases and J lost 1; bases outside the gene matches: 8. CDR1 is MNHNS, CDR2 SASEGT, per germline. CDR3 loop: CASSGGGSGRTDTQYF. The CDR3 DNA is TGTGCCAGCAGTGGGGGGGGGAGCGGACGCACAGATACGCAGTATTTT.

This clone has more than one count but fewer than ten. The chain uses TRBV27 and TRBJ2-1, with D perhaps matching TRBD1 (5 bases). The CDR3 is 19 amino acids. CDR1 MNHEY and CDR2 SMNVEV come from the germline V gene (reference sequence). V was cut by 6 bases and J by 10 bases, with 34 bases left in between. CDR3 nucleotides: TGTGCCAGCAGCCCATACCCGACGACAGTCCTCTACTCGTCGCGGGAGCAGTTCTTC. Its protein product is CASSPYPTTVLYSSREQFF.

The V and J genes are TRBV18 and TRBJ2-2; 8 positions match TRBD1. The length of the CDR3 is 17 residues. With V trimmed by 2 bases and J by 2 bases, 7 bases remained unmatched. Germline assignment: CDR1 KGHSH and CDR2 LQKENI. This CDR3 reads CASSPLSGTGNTGELFF. CDR3 in DNA: TGTGCCAGCTCACCATTGTCCGGGACAGGCAACACCGGGGAGCTGTTTTTT.

The V gene is TRBV5-1, the J gene TRBJ2-3; a possible D gene is TRBD1 (6 bases). Per the germline V gene, CDR1 is SGHRS and CDR2 is YFSETQ. V was shortened by 3 bases and J by 1 base, with 12 bases between the two germline ends. This CDR3 has 15 amino acids. The CDR3 is CASSSTGLGTDTQYF. The CDR3 nucleotides are TGCGCCAGCAGCTCTACAGGGTTGGGCACAGATACGCAGTATTTT.

This clone was seen only once. The V and J genes are TRBV7-8 and TRBJ1-6; D is ambiguous. The CDR3 consists of 13 residues. Between the trimmed V and J ends, which lost 4 bases and 14 bases, there was a span of 15 bases. Germline V gives CDR1 SGHVS, CDR2 FQNEAQ. The CDR3 DNA reads TGTGCCAGCAGCTCCAGAGGCAGTTTCTCCCTCCACTTT. Its protein product is CASSSRGSFSLHF.

The CDR3 sequence is CASSVPGGGQPQHF. The CDR3 DNA follows: TGCGCCAGCAGTGTACCAGGGGGGGGTCAGCCCCAGCATTTT. The V and J genes are TRBV10-2 and TRBJ1-5; 7 bases align to TRBD1. The germline V gene encodes CDR1 WSHSY and CDR2 SAAADI. The V and J ends lost 4 bases and 6 bases, in that order; junction bases with no gene match: 6. CDR3 length equals 14 residues.

This rearrangement joins TRBV18 to TRBJ1-3; TRBD1 agrees at 7 bases. The CDR3 sequence is 17 residues long. V shed 1 base, J shed 1 base, and the junction held 7 bases outside the gene matches. Germline V CDR1 and CDR2: KGHSH, LQKENI. The CDR3 region is CASSPQTGVMSGNTIYF. The CDR3 nucleotides are TGTGCCAGCTCACCACAAACAGGGGTAATGTCTGGAAACACCATATATTTT.

The chain is built from TRBV19 and TRBJ1-2, with no clear D. Germline lookup yields CDR1 LNHDA and CDR2 SQIVND (reference sequence). V gave up 6 bases and J gave up 8 bases, with 22 bases separating them. There are 15 residues in the CDR3. The CDR3 loop is CASRRQPSAVGGYTF. CDR3 in DNA: TGTGCCAGTAGACGGCAACCGTCCGCCGTCGGAGGCTACACCTTC.

The chain employs TRBV29-1 and TRBJ2-3, with 14 bases lining up with TRBD2. V lost 6 bases, J lost 2 bases, and 1 base stayed unmatched. Germline V lookup: CDR1 SQVTM, CDR2 ANQGSEA. The CDR3 is made up of 14 amino acids. The CDR3 loop is CSVTSGGATDTQYF. The CDR3 DNA is TGCAGCGTGACTAGCGGGGGGGCCACAGATACGCAGTATTTT.

This chain uses TRBV29-1 with TRBJ1-1; D remains unclear. The CDR3 is 12 amino acids. V lost 7 bases and J lost 1, with 10 bases in between. The V gene's germline CDR1 is SQVTM and CDR2 ANQGSEA. The CDR3 here is CSAGRSNTEAFF. CDR3 coding DNA: TGCAGCGCCGGGCGATCGAACACTGAAGCTTTCTTT.

This chain joins TRBV13 and TRBJ2-5; D unclear. The end of the DNA is better explained by TRBJ2-7, so the J call may be wrong. This CDR3 comprises 13 residues. Germline V gene sequence: CDR1 PRHDT, CDR2 FYEKMQ (reference sequence). CDR3 region: CASSFRRSYEQYF. CDR3 DNA: TGTGCCAGCAGCTTTAGAAGGTCCTACGAGCAGTACTTC.

This clone occurred a few times. This sequence joins TRBV6-6 and TRBJ2-4; perhaps TRBD1 as D (5 bases). The V and J ends lost 5 bases and 0 bases respectively, with 14 bases between them. The CDR3 has 16 amino acids. The germline V gene encodes CDR1 MNHNY and CDR2 SVGAGI (reference sequence). The CDR3 sequence is CASSGDSALAKNIQYF. The DNA of the CDR3 is TGTGCCAGCAGTGGAGACAGCGCACTAGCCAAAAACATTCAGTACTTC.

The chain combines TRBV29-1 with TRBJ1-6; no firm D call. This CDR3 has 13 amino acids. Germline V gives CDR1 SQVTM, CDR2 ANQGSEA. V was cut by 4 bases and J by 10 bases, with 14 bases left in between. The CDR3 loop reads CSVALPGRSPLHF. CDR3 DNA: TGCAGCGTTGCTTTGCCAGGTCGGTCACCCCTCCACTTT.

This chain links TRBV7-9 with TRBJ2-6; the match to TRBD1 covers 10 bases. The CDR3 totals 18 residues. Trimming removed 4 bases from V and 4 bases from J; junction bases left unmatched: 10. The germline CDR1 and CDR2 sequences are SEHNR and FQNEAQ (reference sequence). DNA for the CDR3: TGTGCCAGCAGCTCAATCCGACAGGGGGCGAGAGGGGCCAACGTCCTGACTTTC. The encoded protein is CASSSIRQGARGANVLTF.

The chain is built from TRBV14 and TRBJ1-4; the D is unclear. The CDR3 contains 14 residues. Germline V lookup: CDR1 SGHDN, CDR2 FVKESK. With 1 base removed from V and 7 bases from J, the gap between germline ends came to 10 bases. CDR3 loop: CASSQGSWGEKLFF. The CDR3 DNA is TGTGCCAGCAGCCAAGGAAGCTGGGGTGAAAAACTGTTTTTT.

The chain employs TRBV27 and TRBJ1-1; 8 nucleotides agree with TRBD1. CDR1 is MNHEY and CDR2 is SMNVEV in the germline V gene (reference sequence). This CDR3 region has 14 residues. Germline trimming cut 6 bases from V and 2 bases from J; bases unmatched to any gene: 5. CDR3 amino acids: CASSRDRQNTEAFF. CDR3 nucleotides: TGTGCCAGCAGCCGGGACAGGCAAAACACTGAAGCTTTCTTT.

This chain links TRBV11-3 with TRBJ2-1; 9 nucleotides match TRBD2. Germline values: CDR1 SGHNT, CDR2 YENEEA. The trim removed 4 bases at V and 5 bases at J, leaving 6 bases unmatched. The CDR3 is 15 amino acids. The chain's CDR3 is CASSSAGGPHNEQFF. In nucleotides, the CDR3 is TGTGCCAGCAGCTCCGCGGGGGGGCCCCACAATGAGCAGTTCTTC.

This clone was observed a few times. J is TRBJ1-6 and V is TRBV25-1; D is unclear. V lost 4 bases and J lost 5, with 6 bases in between. The CDR3 is 13 residues long. CDR1 and CDR2 (germline): MGHDK, SYGVNS. This chain's CDR3 is CASSGWDNSPLHF. The CDR3 DNA is TGTGCCAGCAGTGGATGGGATAATTCACCCCTCCACTTT.